The 5 T cell receptor beta chains listed next were all sequenced from one sample in a study of T cell changes during pregnancy in multiple sclerosis. Using immunoSEQ multiplex PCR, the repertoire was profiled, and TCRdb retains in-frame clones only, with some absent. This table holds 45,000 to 55,000 clones, approximately 92% found once. The material sequenced was CD4+ T cells from peripheral blood mononuclear cells, taken in the second trimester of pregnancy. The source of these receptors is a female donor in good health, enrolled as a control in a pregnancy study.

In its sample, this clone was seen a few times. The V and J genes are TRBV9 and TRBJ1-5; 8 nucleotides line up with TRBD1. Trimming at V came to 3 bases and at J to 5 bases, leaving 7 bases not matched to a gene. In germline, CDR1 is SGDLS, CDR2 YYNGEE. This CDR3 is 15 amino acids long. The DNA of the CDR3 is TGTGCCAGCAGCGCAGAGGGACAGGTTGATCAGCCCCAGCATTTT. Translation: CASSAEGQVDQPQHF.

The rearrangement links TRBV4-2 to TRBJ2-7, with D perhaps TRBD1 (6 bases). CDR1 is LGHNA and CDR2 is YNFKEQ in the germline V gene. The CDR3 contains 18 residues. The V end lost 0 bases, the J end lost 0 bases, and 18 bases lay between the germline ends. The chain's CDR3 is CASSQDPMDSPSSYEQYF. The CDR3 DNA sequence: TGTGCCAGCAGCCAAGATCCCATGGACAGCCCAAGCTCCTACGAGCAGTACTTC.

The rearrangement joins TRBV5-3 to TRBJ2-6; 11 nucleotides align to TRBD1. TRBV5-3 is known as an ORF, though its function is uncertain. The CDR3 is made up of 18 amino acids. V shed 5 bases and J 0 bases; nucleotides not matched to a gene: 7. The CDR3 sequence: CARSYRTGGTSGANVLTF. CDR3 in DNA: TGTGCCAGAAGTTACCGGACAGGGGGCACCTCTGGGGCCAACGTCCTGACTTTC.

The chain is built from TRBV7-3 and TRBJ2-3, with 8 bases fitting TRBD2. The trim removed 5 bases at V and 0 bases at J, leaving 4 bases unmatched. CDR1 SGHTA and CDR2 FQGTGA come from the germline V gene. The CDR3 totals 15 residues. CDR3 nucleotide sequence: TGTGCCAGCAGCCGACTAGCGACTAGCACAGATACGCAGTATTTT. This codes for CASSRLATSTDTQYF. The complete variable domain, with remaining parts taken from reference TRBV7-3 and TRBJ2-3, reads GAGVSQTPSNKVTEKGKYVELRCDPISGHTALYWYRQSLGQGPEFLIYFQGTGAADDSGLPNDRFFAVRPEGSVSTLKIQRTERGDSAVYLCASSRLATSTDTQYFGPGTRLTVL.

The rearrangement links TRBV7-2 to TRBJ2-3, with TRBD2 matching 11 bases. Germline V gene lookup returns CDR1 SGHTA and CDR2 FQGNSA. CDR3 size: 18 residues. Trimming removed 4 bases from V and 7 bases from J; junction bases left unmatched: 16. The CDR3 DNA reads as TGTGCCAGCAGCTCGAACCCCCCCGGGACTAGCGGCTCCTATACGCAGTATTTT. Amino acids: CASSSNPPGTSGSYTQYF.